Listed below are T cell receptor beta chains from one sample, sequenced in a study of PD-1 blockade in classical Hodgkin lymphoma. Libraries were prepared by immunoSEQ multiplex PCR; TCRdb keeps only in-frame clonotypes and omits some of them. Counted here are about 50,000 clones, roughly 80% occurring once; the ten biggest clones make up 10% to 15%. The sequencing used peripheral blood mononuclear cells (PBMCs), collected before the fourth cycle of nivolumab. The receptor source for this set is a human donor with classical Hodgkin lymphoma. Each CDR3 is given without its conserved first and last residue.

V gene: TRBV5-1
J gene: TRBJ2-1
CDR3 protein: ASSYRYNEQF

V gene: TRBV28
J gene: TRBJ2-2
CDR3 protein: ASIIGQGGGELF

V gene: TRBV28
J gene: TRBJ2-1
CDR3 protein: ASSVGWNEQF

V gene: TRBV28
J gene: TRBJ2-3
CDR3 protein: ASSLSSAGYTDTQY

V gene: TRBV6-5
J gene: TRBJ2-7
CDR3 protein: ASSLGESYEQY

V gene: TRBV2
J gene: TRBJ2-1
CDR3 protein: ASSVRQGTYNEQF

V gene: TRBV27
J gene: TRBJ2-3
CDR3 protein: ASSRWTSGDTDTQY

V gene: TRBV29-1
J gene: TRBJ1-1
CDR3 protein: SVGDYSMNTEAF

V gene: TRBV4-1
J gene: TRBJ2-7
CDR3 protein: ASSPLTSGRYEQY

V gene: TRBV7-9
J gene: TRBJ2-3
CDR3 protein: ASSPSGEGGSPGTQY

V gene: TRBV7-2
J gene: TRBJ2-1
CDR3 protein: ASSGRDSIYNEQF

V gene: TRBV9
J gene: TRBJ1-1
CDR3 protein: ASSPWTGRNTEAF

V gene: TRBV7-9
J gene: TRBJ2-3
CDR3 protein: ASSQGLRSTDTQY

V gene: TRBV29-1
J gene: TRBJ2-5
CDR3 protein: SLIRGAQETQY

V gene: TRBV11-2
J gene: TRBJ1-2
CDR3 protein: ASTFSGGGGYT

V gene: TRBV29-1
J gene: TRBJ2-7
CDR3 protein: SARQGGSSYEQY

V gene: TRBV28
J gene: TRBJ1-1
CDR3 protein: ASSPARQGGTEAF

V gene: TRBV11-1
J gene: TRBJ2-1
CDR3 protein: ASSLVLAGVSEQF

V gene: TRBV28
J gene: TRBJ2-7
CDR3 protein: ASSLTLYGTLNYEQY

V gene: TRBV6-5
J gene: TRBJ2-7
CDR3 protein: ASKGPLASYEQY

V gene: TRBV7-2
J gene: TRBJ2-1
CDR3 protein: ASSFTGTAYNEQF

V gene: TRBV18
J gene: TRBJ2-1
CDR3 protein: ASSPVVTGGNEQF

V gene: TRBV25-1
J gene: TRBJ2-3
CDR3 protein: ASSAGATDTQY

V gene: TRBV10-2
J gene: TRBJ1-1
CDR3 protein: ASSEGWDPLNYGAF

V gene: TRBV2
J gene: TRBJ1-2
CDR3 protein: ASSMDGSGYT

V gene: TRBV27
J gene: TRBJ1-1
CDR3 protein: ASSLNFWSHTEHLTF

V gene: TRBV5-1
J gene: TRBJ2-1
CDR3 protein: ASSPGLNEQF

V gene: TRBV11-2
J gene: TRBJ2-7
CDR3 protein: ASSLGAGGAYEQY

V gene: TRBV28
J gene: TRBJ2-7
CDR3 protein: ASSPPSLAVPRKQY

V gene: TRBV9
J gene: TRBJ2-2
CDR3 protein: ASSSTYSQRDTGELF

V gene: TRBV5-1
J gene: TRBJ2-1
CDR3 protein: ASSLVTVSYNEQF

V gene: TRBV28
J gene: TRBJ2-7
CDR3 protein: ASSDAGITYEQY

V gene: TRBV29-1
J gene: TRBJ2-5
CDR3 protein: SVEDPYWQGGQETQY

V gene: TRBV9
J gene: TRBJ2-7
CDR3 protein: ASSVEGVGYEQY

V gene: TRBV21-1
J gene: TRBJ2-7
CDR3 protein: ASSKGSYEQY

V gene: TRBV7-9
J gene: TRBJ2-3
CDR3 protein: ASSYGSGTADTQY

V gene: TRBV5-6
J gene: TRBJ1-2
CDR3 protein: ASSPGSPNYGYT

V gene: TRBV5-1
J gene: TRBJ2-7
CDR3 protein: ASGRPGAFSYEQY

V gene: TRBV28
J gene: TRBJ2-2
CDR3 protein: ASSPPRSEGHGELF

V gene: TRBV5-4
J gene: TRBJ1-1
CDR3 protein: ASSPRGQNTEAF

V gene: TRBV28
J gene: TRBJ2-2
CDR3 protein: ASSYRTDISGELF

V gene: TRBV28
J gene: TRBJ2-7
CDR3 protein: ASSLIAGGLYEQY

V gene: TRBV5-4
J gene: TRBJ1-1
CDR3 protein: ASSSLTGTFEAF

V gene: TRBV6-5
J gene: TRBJ1-3
CDR3 protein: ASSYSLNGNTIY

V gene: TRBV6-4
J gene: TRBJ2-3
CDR3 protein: ASSDSGTSGTDTQY